Detailed here is one T cell receptor (beta chain). Its recognized antigen is unknown. Base qualities are missing; no much larger clone stands one base away. This record belongs to a study of T cell responses to AZD1222 COVID-19 vaccine (dated by TCRdb to the early 2020s). Broadly, across the study: TCR sequencing was performed for 230 to 250 trial participants, of whom around 200 were given two doses of AZD1222 and roughly 25 were given two doses of MenACWY control vaccine. Trial participants were enrolled by age into 18-55, 56-69 and 70-plus year subgroups, with around 140, 26 and 57 TCR-sequenced participants respectively. General findings and caveats noted by the study authors: Spike-specific TCR breadth and depth rose significantly after two AZD1222 doses compared with day 0 and with MenACWY recipients. The vaccine-associated CD4 TCRs covered the entire spike protein, and the dominant responses fell in regions 160-218 and 743-854. Reportedly, close to half of the unique spike-specific TCRs recognized epitopes lying outside the regions that are mutated in the B.1.351 and B.1.1.7 variants. Because no samples from the day 14 peak response were available, repertoires could be characterized only after the peak T cell response. The 56-69-year group was small, and its depth increase did not reach significance, likely because of low power. Conclusions about previously exposed vaccinees were limited because only six or seven AZD1222 recipients were SARS-CoV-2 seropositive at baseline. Participants were mostly white British and included more females than males, and it was suggested by the authors that clonal diversity may have been underestimated.

The CDR3 regions of human TCRbeta chains were subjected to immunosequencing. As for the authors' bioinformatics: Repertoire TCRs were checked for matches against a reference library of SARS-CoV-2-specific TCRs that had been generated using the MIRA antigen-specificity platform. Breadth was defined as the fraction of unique TCRs that were SARS-CoV-2-associated, and depth was defined as the fraction of total T cells that were SARS-CoV-2-associated. Each spike-specific TCR was assigned to its reactive spike region and to a CD4 or CD8 class using the MIRA data. Log10-transformed breadth and depth values were compared by one-way ANOVA with Sidak's multiple comparisons tests. TCRdb holds this immuneACCESS table with in-frame rearrangements only. Some clones are missing; in checked studies, unresolved V genes explain under half, and the rest has no known cause. V, J and clone size are those of that table, while D and trimming were read from the DNA. For this sample there are 150,000 or so clones; about 87% appear just once. Over 8% of the sample is held by the ten biggest clonotypes.

The meaning of the sample's time point label: about 28 days (+/-7) after the second vaccine dose. AZD1222 recipients with second doses at about 4 weeks or about 12 weeks were pooled, because spike-specific TCR depth and breadth did not differ between schedules. The vaccinee samples were drawn from two UK trials, COV001 and COV002, one of which was a single-blind randomized controlled phase 2/3 trial testing AZD1222 (ChAdOx1 nCoV-19) in healthy adults. For TCRbeta chain sequencing, PBMC samples from trial participants were taken at day 0 and at day 28 after the second dose. V is shortened by 0 bases, J by 0 bases, and the region joining them spans 7 bases. The CDR3, from cysteine to phenylalanine, totals 15 residues. Left in the record is the CDR3 DNA by itself, 45 bases read in frame from the first base. From the germline V gene, CDR1 is SGHRS and CDR2 is YFSETQ.

The sample was peripheral blood, taken 28 days after the second AZD1222 dose. The chain uses TRBV5-1 and TRBJ2-1, with an unclear D gene assignment. This TCR was sampled from an adult who received the AZD1222 COVID-19 vaccine. The CDR3 reads CASSLVRSSYNEQFF. The DNA reads TGCGCCAGCAGCTTGGTTAGGAGCTCCTACAATGAGCAGTTCTTC.